This T cell receptor beta chain comes out of a study of blood T cell repertoires in COVID-19. Whole-study context: Researchers got acute and convalescent COVID-19 samples from the United States, Italy and Spain. PBMCs, B-cell-depleted T cells, or T cells provided the cDNA or gDNA that made up the material.

Authors' methods: It was from reference gene primer amplification that nucleated cell counts were estimated. Libraries were prepared by immunoSEQ multiplex PCR; TCRdb keeps only in-frame clonotypes and omits some of them. Clone size and the V and J calls come from that table; the DNA yielded D and trimming. The data show 95,000 to 150,000 clones, about 80% seen once. This CDR3 has 15 residues. From germline, CDR1 is SEHNR and CDR2 FQNEAQ (reference sequence). V was cut by 5 bases and J by 7 bases, with 18 bases left in between. This clone was counted once. The clonotype originates from a man in his 60s with acute or convalescent COVID-19. The V call is TRBV7-9, the J call TRBJ2-1; D is perhaps TRBD2 (6 bases). Sequenced sample: peripheral blood. CDR3 in DNA: TGTGCCAGCAGCCTTTTCCGGGACTCCCGAAATGAGCAGTTCTTC. Translated: CASSLFRDSRNEQFF.